Reported below is one T cell receptor (beta chain). Antigen: not known. Clones were read by immunoSEQ multiplex PCR, and TCRdb kept only the in-frame ones, dropping some. The sample lists about 45,000 clones, roughly 75% occurring once. These data are taken from a study of T cell responses to AZD1222 COVID-19 vaccine. CDR3 length: 12 amino acids. Trimming left V 5 bases short and J 6 bases short, with 11 bases between. Per germline, CDR1 ENHRY and CDR2 SYGVKD. Findings of the study overall: The number of AZD1222 recipients seropositive at baseline was only 6 or 7. Reports indicate that nearly half of spike-specific TCRs are directed at unmutated variant regions. There were repertoire samples only from the period after the peak T cell response. Among the donors, most were white British and more were female, and clonal diversity was possibly underestimated.

The origin of this receptor is an adult who received the MenACWY meningococcal vaccine as a control. This rearrangement joins TRBV10-3 to TRBJ2-7; TRBD1 might be the D (6 bases). The material sequenced was peripheral blood, taken 28 days after the second dose of the MenACWY control vaccine. The CDR3 loop is CAISTDSREQYF. The CDR3, as DNA: TGTGCCATCAGTACGGACAGTCGCGAGCAGTACTTC.